This paragraph reports one T cell receptor (beta chain). CDR1 is SGHNT, CDR2 YENEEA, per germline. V shed 4 bases and J shed 3 bases, with 17 bases lying between them. The CDR3 covers 16 residues. Time point described: recipient sample about 28 days before transplant, after cytoreduction. These data are taken from a study of T cell clonotyping in hematopoietic cell transplantation. At the level of the study: Pretransplant recipient samples were taken after cytoreduction.

TCRdb keeps only in-frame clones here, not all; method: immunoSEQ multiplex PCR. This table has about 21,000 clones, roughly 88% appearing once. V usage is TRBV11-3 and J usage is TRBJ2-3; tentative D call: TRBD2 (7 bases). This receptor was obtained from a man younger than 30 with biphenotypic leukemia. Some clones in this sample may be carry-over from other donors' samples. This specimen was peripheral blood mononuclear cells, taken before stem cell transplant. The CDR3 bases are TGTGCCAGCAGCTCTTGGGGGCGGGAGTTGACAGATACGCAGTATTTT. Translation: CASSSWGRELTDTQYF.